The 12 T cell receptor beta chains reported below all come from one sample, sequenced in a study of T cell responses to AZD1222 COVID-19 vaccine. The method was immunoSEQ multiplex PCR; TCRdb's version includes in-frame clones alone and lacks a portion of them. In the table there are 150,000 or so clones, about 90% of which are singletons. The specimen was peripheral blood, collected 28 days after the second AZD1222 dose. The receptors come from an adult who received the AZD1222 COVID-19 vaccine.

This chain connects TRBV5-1 to TRBJ1-4; 7 bases are a match to TRBD1. CDR1 SGHRS and CDR2 YFSETQ come from the germline V gene. V trimming: 4 bases; J trimming: 7 bases; junction bases outside the gene matches: 7. The CDR3 is 14 residues long. DNA of the CDR3: TGCGCCAGCAGCGTGGGACAGACGGGTGAAAAACTGTTTTTT. Translation: CASSVGQTGEKLFF.

The chain links TRBV6-1 to TRBJ2-5; 7 bases line up with TRBD1. Germline CDR1 is MNHNS and CDR2 is SASEGT. The CDR3 sequence is 15 residues long. Unmatched junction bases numbered 10, after V lost 2 bases and J lost 7 bases. As DNA, the CDR3 is TGTGCCAGCAGTGAAAGGGGGCAGGGGTTTGTGACCCAGTACTTC. Protein product: CASSERGQGFVTQYF.

V usage is TRBV20-1 and J usage is TRBJ1-4; D gene uncertain. Germline V gene lookup returns CDR1 DFQATT and CDR2 SNEGSKA (reference sequence). The V and J ends lost 3 bases and 8 bases respectively, with 4 bases between them. This CDR3 contains 10 residues. CDR3 nucleotide sequence: TGCAGTGCTAGTCAGGAAAAACTGTTTTTT. Its translation: CSASQEKLFF.

The rearrangement joins TRBV11-2 to TRBJ1-2; 7 nucleotides match TRBD1. From germline, CDR1 is SGHAT and CDR2 FQNNGV. J was trimmed by 6 bases and V by 3 bases; bases with no gene match: 10. The CDR3 is 15 residues long. The CDR3 DNA sequence: TGTGCCAGCAGCTTGCGGACAGGACCTGTGGATGGCTACACCTTC. This gives the protein CASSLRTGPVDGYTF.

The chain links TRBV7-2 to TRBJ1-3, with D maybe TRBD1 (6 bases). The CDR3 has 15 amino acids. In germline, CDR1 is SGHTA, CDR2 FQGNSA. The germline V and J ends were trimmed by 4 bases and 3 bases, with 13 bases remaining between them. The CDR3: CASSSHQGRGNTIYF. The CDR3 coding sequence is TGTGCCAGCAGCTCACATCAGGGGCGTGGAAACACCATATATTTT.

V and J are TRBV30 and TRBJ1-1; perhaps TRBD1 as D (6 bases). Germline V gene data show CDR1 as GTSNPN and CDR2 as SVGIG (reference sequence). The germline V and J ends were trimmed by 0 bases and 0 bases, with 11 bases remaining between them. The CDR3 is made up of 15 amino acids. The CDR3, as DNA: TGTGCCTGGAGTGTACAGGGTCTGATGAACACTGAAGCTTTCTTT. Translation gives CAWSVQGLMNTEAFF.

The chain joins TRBV14 to TRBJ2-3, with 7 bases fitting TRBD1. V trimming: 0 bases; J trimming: 0 bases; junction bases outside the gene matches: 6. Germline V gene sequence: CDR1 SGHDN, CDR2 FVKESK. The CDR3 covers 17 residues. The CDR3 sequence is CASSQDIGTESTDTQYF. For the CDR3, the DNA is TGTGCCAGCAGCCAAGATATTGGGACAGAGAGCACAGATACGCAGTATTTT.

The rearrangement uses TRBV5-8 and TRBJ1-2; D might be TRBD1 (5 bases). V lost 0 bases and J 5 bases, leaving 14 bases between the germline ends. CDR1 SGHTS and CDR2 YDEGEE come from the germline V gene. The CDR3 contains 15 residues. This chain's CDR3 is CASSLGDRDSYGYTF. The CDR3 nucleotides read TGTGCCAGCAGCTTGGGGGACCGAGACTCGTATGGCTACACCTTC.

V and J are TRBV24-1 and TRBJ1-1; D is ambiguous. The V end was cut by 4 bases, the J end by 10 bases, with 12 bases between. This CDR3 is built from 12 residues. Germline lookup yields CDR1 KGHDR and CDR2 SFDVKD. In DNA, the CDR3 is TGTGCCACCAGTGACCATACTTTAAGAGCTTTCTTT. The encoded protein is CATSDHTLRAFF.

This rearrangement joins TRBV3-1 (or the pseudogene TRBV3-2) to TRBJ2-3; no clear D gene. Trimming took off 2 bases at V and 2 bases at J, with 14 bases between the two ends. The germline V gene encodes CDR1 LGHDT and CDR2 YNNKEL (reference sequence). CDR3 length: 16 amino acids. DNA of the CDR3: TGTGCCAGCAGCCAATTACCGGGTACTAACACAGATACGCAGTATTTT. This translates into CASSQLPGTNTDTQYF.

The chain carries TRBV6-6 and TRBJ1-6; D may be TRBD1 (6 bases). Germline V gives CDR1 MNHNY, CDR2 SVGAGI (reference sequence). The V gene lost 8 bases and the J gene lost 8 bases, with 19 bases spanning the gap. The CDR3 loop spans 15 amino acids. The CDR3 bases are TGTGCCAGCTACGCCTCGGGACAACTTGATTCACCCCTCCACTTT. Translated, it gives CASYASGQLDSPLHF.

This sequence joins TRBV18 and TRBJ2-1; D ambiguous. The CDR3 has 16 amino acids. CDR1 and CDR2 from the germline V gene are KGHSH and LQKENI. The germline V and J ends were trimmed by 0 bases and 2 bases, with 11 bases remaining between them. CDR3 in DNA: TGTGCCAGCTCACCACCGCCCAGGCCTACCTACAATGAGCAGTTCTTC. Amino acids: CASSPPPRPTYNEQFF.